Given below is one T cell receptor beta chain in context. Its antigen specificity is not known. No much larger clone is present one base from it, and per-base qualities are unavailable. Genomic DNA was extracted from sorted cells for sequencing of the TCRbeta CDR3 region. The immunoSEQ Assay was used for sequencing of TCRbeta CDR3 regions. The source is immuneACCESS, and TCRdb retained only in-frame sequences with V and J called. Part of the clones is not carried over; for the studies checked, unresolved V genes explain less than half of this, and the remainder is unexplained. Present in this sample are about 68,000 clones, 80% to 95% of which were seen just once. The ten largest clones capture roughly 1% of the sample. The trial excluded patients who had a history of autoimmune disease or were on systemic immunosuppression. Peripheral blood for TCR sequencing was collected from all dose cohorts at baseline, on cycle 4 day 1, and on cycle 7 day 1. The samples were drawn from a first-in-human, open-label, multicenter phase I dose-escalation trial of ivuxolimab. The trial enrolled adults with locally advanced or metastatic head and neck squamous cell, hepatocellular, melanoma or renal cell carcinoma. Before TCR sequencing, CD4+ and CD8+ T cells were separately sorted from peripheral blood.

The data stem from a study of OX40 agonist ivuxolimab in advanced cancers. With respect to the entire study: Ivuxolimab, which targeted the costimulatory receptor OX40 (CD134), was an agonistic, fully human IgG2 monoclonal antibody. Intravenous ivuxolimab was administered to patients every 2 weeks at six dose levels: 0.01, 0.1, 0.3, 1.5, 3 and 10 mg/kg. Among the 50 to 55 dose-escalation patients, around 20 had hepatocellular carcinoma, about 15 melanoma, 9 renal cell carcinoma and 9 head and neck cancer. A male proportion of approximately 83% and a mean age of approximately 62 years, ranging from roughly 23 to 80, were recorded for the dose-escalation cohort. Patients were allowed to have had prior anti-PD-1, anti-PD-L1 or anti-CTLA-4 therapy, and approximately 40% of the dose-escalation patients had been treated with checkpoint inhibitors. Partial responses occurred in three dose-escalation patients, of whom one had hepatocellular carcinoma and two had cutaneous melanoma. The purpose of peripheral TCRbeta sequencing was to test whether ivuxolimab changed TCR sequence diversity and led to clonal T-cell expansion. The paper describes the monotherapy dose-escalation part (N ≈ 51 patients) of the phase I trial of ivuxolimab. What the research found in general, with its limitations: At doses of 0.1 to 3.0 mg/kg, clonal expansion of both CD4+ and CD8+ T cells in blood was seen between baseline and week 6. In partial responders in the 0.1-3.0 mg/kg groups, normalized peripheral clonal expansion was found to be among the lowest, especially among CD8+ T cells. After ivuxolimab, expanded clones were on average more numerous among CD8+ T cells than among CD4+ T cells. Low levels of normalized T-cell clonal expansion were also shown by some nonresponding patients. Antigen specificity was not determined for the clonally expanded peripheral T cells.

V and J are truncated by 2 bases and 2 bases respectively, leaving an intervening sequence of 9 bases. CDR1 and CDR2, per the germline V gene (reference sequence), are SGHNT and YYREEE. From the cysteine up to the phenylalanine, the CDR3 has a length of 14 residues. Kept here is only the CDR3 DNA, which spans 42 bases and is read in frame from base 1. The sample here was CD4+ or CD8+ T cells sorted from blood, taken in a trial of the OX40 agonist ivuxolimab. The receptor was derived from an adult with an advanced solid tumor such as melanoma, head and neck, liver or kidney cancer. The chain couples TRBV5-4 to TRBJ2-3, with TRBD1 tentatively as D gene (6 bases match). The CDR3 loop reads CASSFDRFTDTQYF. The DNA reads TGTGCCAGCAGCTTCGACAGGTTCACAGATACGCAGTATTTT.